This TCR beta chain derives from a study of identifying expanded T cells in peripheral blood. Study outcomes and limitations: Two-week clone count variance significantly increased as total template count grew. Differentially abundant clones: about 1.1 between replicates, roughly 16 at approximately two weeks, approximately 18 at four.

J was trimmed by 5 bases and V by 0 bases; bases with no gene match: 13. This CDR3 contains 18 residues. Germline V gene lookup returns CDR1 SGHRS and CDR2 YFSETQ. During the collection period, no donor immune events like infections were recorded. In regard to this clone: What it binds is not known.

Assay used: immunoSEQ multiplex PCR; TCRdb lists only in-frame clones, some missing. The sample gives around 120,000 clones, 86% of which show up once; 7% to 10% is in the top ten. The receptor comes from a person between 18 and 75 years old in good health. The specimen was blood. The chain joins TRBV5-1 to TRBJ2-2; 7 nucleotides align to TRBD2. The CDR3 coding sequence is TGCGCCAGCAGCTTGGTCGGTAGCGGGTCTAAGAAGACCGGGGAGCTGTTTTTT. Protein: CASSLVGSGSKKTGELFF.